This T cell receptor (beta chain) derives from a study of CD8+ T cells in alopecia areata. Whole-study findings and limits: Lesional scalp, especially alopecia totalis/universalis, showed higher clonality than normal scalp.

Reverse transcribed after extraction, RNA yielded cDNA as the sequencing template. Sequencing used immunoSEQ multiplex PCR; TCRdb keeps in-frame clones, though not all of them. In the table there are 150,000 to 200,000 clones, about three fifths of which are singletons. The sample's treatment: oral pan-JAK inhibitor, 5-10 mg twice daily. From PBMCs, CD4+ and CD8+ T cells were sorted. The sample holds many counts of this clone. Its target is unknown. The source is a human donor with alopecia areata. Sequenced material: CD4+ T cells sorted from blood, taken at roughly week 58, from a patient treated with tofacitinib.

CDR3 in amino acids: CSVVLGGVAKNIQYF. The CDR3 DNA is TGCAGCGTTGTTCTAGGTGGCGTAGCCAAAAACATTCAGTACTTC. The V call is TRBV29-1, the J call TRBJ2-4; D is undetermined. From germline, CDR1 is SQVTM and CDR2 ANQGSEA. V was pared by 4 bases and J by 0 bases, with 13 bases between. CDR3 size: 15 residues.